This T cell receptor (beta chain) stems from a study of T-cell memory formation after mild COVID-19. Overall study findings and caveats: Largely, contracting CD4+ clones fell within CM and EM, and contracting CD8+ clones within EMRA.

Turning to this clonotype: The antigen is not known. At one end, the junction sequence differs from germline, possibly due to a read error.

TCRdb recomputed calls from the 5' RACE reads with MiXCR, one row per CDR3 protein. The sample lists some 210,000 distinct CDR3 sequences, 27% seen once, with about an eighth in the top ten. Per the germline V gene, CDR1 is SGHTA and CDR2 is FQGTGA. The CDR3 is 15 amino acids. The TCR sequence derives from an adult woman who had mild COVID-19 (a few samples of this study predate the infection). Cell type and time point are not known. V usage is TRBV7-3 and J usage is TRBJ2-7, with 12 nucleotides matching TRBD1. Sequenced material: PBMCs or a T cell subset sorted from them (not recorded which). The CDR3 here is CASSFGTGGSNEQYF. CDR3 nucleotide sequence: TGTGCCAGCAGCTTCGGGACAGGGGGCTCCAACGAGCAGTACTTC.